These 12 T cell receptor beta chains share one sample of origin, sequenced in a study of shared clonotypes between healthy human individuals. Libraries were prepared by immunoSEQ multiplex PCR; TCRdb keeps only in-frame clonotypes and omits some of them. The data show around 1.9 million clones, just over 90% seen once. Naive CD8 cells, CD45RO-negative and positively selected for CCR7, excluded terminally differentiated effector memory CD45RA+ cells. Specimen: naive CD8+ T cells from PBMCs. The receptors derive from a man aged 18 to 35 in good health. Some clones in this sample may be carry-over from other donors' samples.

The chain carries TRBV15 and TRBJ1-3; no definite D call. The V end was cut by 0 bases, the J end by 4 bases, with 7 bases between. Germline V gene data show CDR1 as LNHNV and CDR2 as YYDKDF (reference sequence). This CDR3 is built from 14 residues. The CDR3 region has the DNA TGTGCCACCAGCAGAGATCTAGGCGGAAACACCATATATTTT. Protein: CATSRDLGGNTIYF.

The chain couples TRBV2 to TRBJ2-7; 12 bases align to TRBD2. From germline, CDR1 is SNHLY and CDR2 FYNNEI. Losses at the gene ends were 4 bases for V and 4 bases for J; bases not matched to a gene: 8. The CDR3 spans 16 residues. CDR3 in amino acids: CASSGATSGSAYEQYF. The CDR3 DNA follows: TGTGCCAGCAGTGGGGCGACTAGCGGGAGCGCTTACGAGCAGTACTTC.

The V and J genes are TRBV9 and TRBJ2-1; tentatively, D is TRBD1 (5 bases). Germline V gene sequence: CDR1 SGDLS, CDR2 YYNGEE. V shed 3 bases and J shed 3 bases, with 10 bases lying between them. This CDR3 has 14 amino acids. The CDR3 nucleotides are TGTGCCAGCAGCGGGAGTAGGGGCTACAATGAGCAGTTCTTC. As protein: CASSGSRGYNEQFF.

This clone has just a few counts. The genes are TRBV2 and TRBJ1-1; 7 bases match TRBD1. The junction had 8 bases not matched to a gene; V was cut back by 11 bases and J by 5 bases. The CDR3 extends over 12 amino acids. The germline V gene encodes CDR1 SNHLY and CDR2 FYNNEI. CDR3 amino acids: CADRTGGTEAFF. In nucleotides, the CDR3 is TGTGCCGATCGGACAGGAGGAACTGAAGCTTTCTTT.

The chain combines TRBV19 with TRBJ2-2; D is perhaps TRBD1 or TRBD2 (7 bases each). The CDR3 runs to 15 residues. Germline loops: CDR1 LNHDA, CDR2 SQIVND (reference sequence). Trimming took off 6 bases at V and 4 bases at J, with 15 bases between the two ends. CDR3 amino acids: CASRGGGGPTGELFF. The CDR3 DNA follows: TGTGCCAGTAGAGGGGGAGGGGGCCCCACCGGGGAGCTGTTTTTT.

V is TRBV5-1 and J is TRBJ2-7; D is possibly TRBD1 or TRBD2 (5 bases each). This CDR3 has 14 residues. The V end was cut by 2 bases, the J end by 3 bases, with 12 bases between. Germline V gene lookup returns CDR1 SGHRS and CDR2 YFSETQ. CDR3 amino acids: CASSFSSGSYEQYF. CDR3 in DNA: TGCGCCAGCAGCTTTTCATCAGGGAGCTACGAGCAGTACTTC.

The chain has TRBV28 and TRBJ1-4; perhaps TRBD1 as D (6 bases). Germline CDR1 reads MDHEN; CDR2 reads SYDVKM. V was clipped by 4 bases and J by 8 bases, with 17 bases between them. The CDR3 runs 15 residues. This CDR3 is CASSWEYRVGEKLFF. CDR3 coding DNA: TGTGCCAGCAGTTGGGAGTACAGGGTAGGCGAAAAACTGTTTTTT.

The chain links TRBV27 to TRBJ1-5; D ambiguous. CDR1 is MNHEY and CDR2 is SMNVEV in the germline V gene (reference sequence). The CDR3 length is 13 residues. Trimming cost V 6 bases and J 7 bases, with 13 bases left between them. The CDR3 is CASSLQRAQPQHF. The CDR3, as DNA: TGTGCCAGCAGCCTACAGCGGGCGCAGCCCCAGCATTTT.

The V call is TRBV28, the J call TRBJ2-7; the D gene could be TRBD1 or TRBD2 (5 bases each). The CDR3 is 14 amino acids. V was pared by 5 bases and J by 2 bases, with 13 bases between. Germline CDR1 is MDHEN and CDR2 is SYDVKM. The CDR3 loop reads CASSRDPHTYEQYF. The CDR3 DNA follows: TGTGCCAGCAGTCGGGACCCTCACACCTACGAGCAGTACTTC.

The chain couples TRBV25-1 to TRBJ2-1, with D uncertain. CDR1 is MGHDK and CDR2 is SYGVNS in the germline V gene. This CDR3 spans 12 amino acids. Trimming cost V 0 bases and J 8 bases, with 5 bases left between them. The CDR3 protein is CASSEYRDEQFF. CDR3 DNA: TGTGCCAGCAGTGAATATCGGGATGAGCAGTTCTTC.

The gene calls are TRBV6-1 and TRBJ1-4; no firm D call. V dropped 8 bases and J dropped 8 bases, with 15 bases sitting between them. This CDR3 has 13 amino acids. Per germline, CDR1 MNHNS and CDR2 SASEGT. The CDR3 nucleotides are TGTGCCAGCTTCGACTGGGTAAAGGAAAAACTGTTTTTT. Translating gives CASFDWVKEKLFF.

V gene TRBV7-8 combines with J gene TRBJ1-1; 8 bases match TRBD1. V dropped 0 bases and J dropped 1; count of bases not matched to a gene: 4. In germline, CDR1 is SGHVS, CDR2 FQNEAQ. The CDR3 covers 16 residues. The CDR3 coding sequence is TGTGCCAGCAGCTTAGCCCCAGGGACAGGGAACACTGAAGCTTTCTTT. This gives the protein CASSLAPGTGNTEAFF.